A single sample is the source of the 19 T cell receptor beta chains below, sequenced in a study of radiotherapy plus CTLA-4 blockade in lung cancer. Sequencing used immunoSEQ multiplex PCR; TCRdb keeps in-frame clones, though not all of them. The table shows 30,000 to 40,000 clones, with around 75% occurring only once. The specimen was peripheral blood, collected from a patient treated with radiotherapy plus ipilimumab. These receptors were taken from a human donor with non-small cell lung cancer that progressed on radiotherapy plus ipilimumab.

The rearrangement joins TRBV7-3 to TRBJ2-7; maybe TRBD1 (6 bases). The CDR3 length is 13 residues. Germline V gene lookup returns CDR1 SGHTA and CDR2 FQGTGA. V was clipped by 5 bases and J by 6 bases, with 14 bases between them. The CDR3 region has the DNA TGTGCCAGCAGCGAGGGTACAGGGCGCGAGCAGTACTTC. This sequence encodes CASSEGTGREQYF. The whole variable domain, remainder taken from reference TRBV7-3 and TRBJ2-7, is GAGVSQTPSNKVTEKGKYVELRCDPISGHTALYWYRQSLGQGPEFLIYFQGTGAADDSGLPNDRFFAVRPEGSVSTLKIQRTERGDSAVYLCASSEGTGREQYFGPGTRLTVT.

The chain uses TRBV19 and TRBJ2-6; 8 bases align to TRBD1. The CDR3 runs to 19 residues. The V gene end was trimmed by 2 bases and the J gene end by 2 bases; junction bases not matched to a gene: 11. Germline-derived CDR1 and CDR2 are LNHDA and SQIVND (reference sequence). The CDR3, as DNA: TGTGCCAGTAGTATAAGGACAGGGAACCTGAGTCCTGGGGCCAACGTCCTGACTTTC. Protein sequence: CASSIRTGNLSPGANVLTF.

The CDR3 loop is CATQDATNYGYTF. In DNA, the CDR3 is TGTGCCACCCAAGATGCCACGAACTATGGCTACACCTTC. The chain recombines TRBV10-3 with TRBJ1-2; D is undetermined. Germline CDR1 is ENHRY and CDR2 is SYGVKD. The V and J ends lost 10 bases and 2 bases respectively, with 14 bases between them. The CDR3 extends over 13 amino acids.

This chain connects TRBV6-5 to TRBJ1-1, with a weak D call TRBD1 (5 bases). The CDR3 contains 14 residues. Trimming took 6 bases from V and 3 from J, leaving 14 bases between them. Germline V gene lookup returns CDR1 MNHEY and CDR2 SVGAGI. This CDR3 is CASRSGLPYTEAFF. As DNA, the CDR3 is TGTGCCAGCAGGTCGGGACTACCTTACACTGAAGCTTTCTTT.

The chain couples TRBV28 to TRBJ1-2; possibly TRBD1 for D (5 bases). The germline V gene encodes CDR1 MDHEN and CDR2 SYDVKM. The CDR3 is made up of 13 amino acids. The V end lost 6 bases, the J end lost 4 bases, and 12 bases lay between the germline ends. The CDR3 DNA is TGTGCCAGCAGAGGGGACTCTAGCTATGGCTACACCTTC. It encodes CASRGDSSYGYTF.

The V call is TRBV9, the J call TRBJ2-3; 12 bases fit TRBD2. Germline V gives CDR1 SGDLS, CDR2 YYNGEE. The CDR3 extends over 16 amino acids. V shed 4 bases, J shed 4 bases, and the junction held 7 bases outside the gene matches. The CDR3 loop reads CASSLTTSGGSDTQYF. The CDR3 DNA follows: TGTGCCAGCAGCCTGACGACTAGCGGGGGATCAGATACGCAGTATTTT.

The chain carries TRBV5-4 and TRBJ2-3, with 8 bases fitting TRBD1. J was trimmed by 3 bases and V by 3 bases; bases with no gene match: 6. Per the germline V gene, CDR1 is SGHNT and CDR2 is YYREEE (reference sequence). This CDR3 region has 15 residues. CDR3 bases: TGTGCCAGCAGCTCGGGACAGGCCAGGACAGATACGCAGTATTTT. Translating it yields CASSSGQARTDTQYF. Looking up the rest from reference TRBV5-4 and TRBJ2-3 gives the full variable domain: ETGVTQSPTHLIKTRGQQVTLRCSSQSGHNTVSWYQQALGQGPQFIFQYYREEENGRGNFPPRFSGLQFPNYSSELNVNALELDDSALYLCASSSGQARTDTQYFGPGTRLTVL.

As regards this clone: The same CDR3 is also encoded by other DNA sequences in this sample. The chain combines TRBV7-9 with TRBJ2-2; no firm D call. This CDR3 has 14 residues. CDR1 and CDR2 from the germline V gene are SEHNR and FQNEAQ (reference sequence). V lost 1 base, J lost 1 base, and 4 bases lay in between. This chain's CDR3 is CASSLGQNTGELFF. CDR3 sequence (DNA): TGTGCCAGCAGCTTAGGGCAGAACACCGGGGAGCTGTTTTTT.

The rearrangement uses TRBV27 and TRBJ1-2; D is unresolved. CDR3 size: 13 residues. The V gene lost 6 bases and the J gene lost 4 bases, with 12 bases spanning the gap. Germline CDR1 MNHEY, CDR2 SMNVEV (reference sequence). Here the CDR3 reads CASSSQGFYGYTF. The CDR3 nucleotides read TGTGCCAGCAGCTCCCAAGGCTTCTATGGCTACACCTTC.

The rearrangement uses TRBV6-1 and TRBJ1-5, with D perhaps matching TRBD1 (6 bases). The germline CDR1 and CDR2 sequences are MNHNS and SASEGT. The V gene lost 9 bases and the J gene lost 1 base, with 13 bases spanning the gap. The CDR3 is 14 amino acids. The CDR3 sequence is CASVQGVSNQPQHF. For the CDR3, the DNA is TGTGCCAGTGTACAGGGAGTGAGCAATCAGCCCCAGCATTTT.

This chain joins TRBV9 and TRBJ2-2; TRBD1 aligns across 7 bases. The CDR3 has 14 residues. Trimming removed 7 bases from V and 2 bases from J; junction bases left unmatched: 5. Germline assignment: CDR1 SGDLS and CDR2 YYNGEE. CDR3 coding DNA: TGTGCCAGCCGGGGACAGCCTAACACCGGGGAGCTGTTTTTT. Encoded protein: CASRGQPNTGELFF. Supplemented by reference TRBV9 and TRBJ2-2, the full variable domain reads DSGVTQTPKHLITATGQRVTLRCSPRSGDLSVYWYQQSLDQGLQFLIQYYNGEERAKGNILERFSAQQFPDLHSELNLSSLELGDSALYFCASRGQPNTGELFFGEGSRLTVL.

This clone showed up just a few times. The chain has TRBV19 and TRBJ1-5; D may be TRBD1 (6 bases). The ends were cut back, 3 bases at V and 2 bases at J, with 14 bases in the middle. The CDR3 length is 16 residues. CDR1 LNHDA and CDR2 SQIVND come from the germline V gene (reference sequence). The CDR3 DNA reads TGTGCCAGTAGTATCCTTAGGGGGGGTGGCAATCAGCCCCAGCATTTT. Protein product: CASSILRGGGNQPQHF. The entire variable domain, with the rest obtained from reference TRBV19 and TRBJ1-5, is as follows: DGGITQSPKYLFRKEGQNVTLSCEQNLNHDAMYWYRQDPGQGLRLIYYSQIVNDFQKGDIAEGYSVSREKKESFPLTVTSAQKNPTAFYLCASSILRGGGNQPQHFGDGTRLSIL.

The V gene is TRBV7-9, the J gene TRBJ2-5, with 10 bases fitting TRBD2. Trimming took 4 bases from V and 3 from J; bases not matched to a gene: 2. The CDR3 covers 14 residues. Germline CDR1 and CDR2: SEHNR and FQNEAQ (reference sequence). This chain's CDR3 is CASSSGLAKETQYF. The CDR3 region has the DNA TGTGCCAGCAGCTCGGGACTAGCGAAAGAGACCCAGTACTTC.

This clone has only one observation. The chain links TRBV7-3 to TRBJ2-2, with 7 nucleotides matching TRBD1. In germline, CDR1 is SGHTA, CDR2 FQGTGA. CDR3 length: 15 amino acids. With V trimmed by 7 bases and J by 1 base, 6 bases remained unmatched. CDR3 coding DNA: TGTGCCAGCAAACTAGGGACAGTGAACACCGGGGAGCTGTTTTTT. This translates into CASKLGTVNTGELFF.

The chain combines TRBV10-1 with TRBJ1-2; the D is unclear. Trimming stripped 6 bases from V and 1 base from J, with 12 bases between. This CDR3 spans 14 amino acids. CDR1 is WNHNN and CDR2 is SYGVQD in the germline V gene (reference sequence). As DNA, the CDR3 is TGCGCCAGCAGGGAGACGGGTCTTAACTATGGCTACACCTTC. It codes for CASRETGLNYGYTF.

Comments on this clone: An end of the junction does not agree with germline; a read error may underlie this. V gene TRBV5-1 combines with J gene TRBJ2-3; 8 bases line up with TRBD1. Germline V gene data show CDR1 as SGHRS and CDR2 as YFSETQ. The CDR3 totals 14 residues. The chain's CDR3 is CVSSLGQGADTQYF. The CDR3 region has the DNA TGCGTCAGCAGCTTAGGACAGGGTGCGGATACGCAGTATTTT.

Only one count was recorded for this clone. This chain links TRBV27 with TRBJ2-7, with TRBD1 identical over 11 bases. The CDR3 is 13 residues long. In germline, CDR1 is MNHEY, CDR2 SMNVEV (reference sequence). Losses at the gene ends were 5 bases for V and 5 bases for J; bases not matched to a gene: 2. In nucleotides, the CDR3 is TGTGCCAGCAGTGGACAGGGGGCCAACGAGCAGTACTTC. Encoded protein: CASSGQGANEQYF.

The chain is built from TRBV28 and TRBJ1-1, with D perhaps TRBD1 (5 bases). V lost 10 bases and J lost 1, with 28 bases in between. CDR1 is MDHEN, CDR2 SYDVKM, per germline. The length of the CDR3 is 18 residues. CDR3 sequence (DNA): TGTGCCACCGCCCGGGAGCGACAGAACTATGTAGGGAACACTGAAGCTTTCTTT. This encodes CATARERQNYVGNTEAFF.

The chain carries TRBV5-8 and TRBJ1-3; D not certain. This CDR3 comprises 15 residues. Trimming stripped 0 bases from V and 0 bases from J, with 7 bases between. Germline loops: CDR1 SGHTS, CDR2 YDEGEE. The CDR3 DNA follows: TGTGCCAGCAGCTTGGGACTTAGCTCTGGAAACACCATATATTTT. Amino acids: CASSLGLSSGNTIYF.